The T cell receptor beta chain under discussion was sequenced for a study of spatial heterogeneity in lung cancer (dated by TCRdb to between 2018 and 2020). Concerning the study at large: Beta-chain transcripts were consistently detected in greater numbers than alpha-chain transcripts, which likely reflected higher beta-chain transcript abundance. In the raw uncorrected reads, each unique combination of TCR and UMI appeared on average more than ten times. Nonsynonymous mutation counts, determined by whole-exome sequencing of tumor tissue, were related to features of the TCR repertoire. At surgery, 200 or so tumor regions, fewer than 85 matched nontumor lung samples and 45 to 60 PBMC samples were TCR-sequenced for both alpha and beta chains. In tumor regions, TCR transcript counts showed a strong correlation with a T cell transcriptional module score derived from matched bulk RNA-seq. TCR alpha and beta repertoires were quantitatively compared across multiple tumor regions, matched nontumor lung and blood in non-small cell lung cancer. The paper as a whole reports these results and caveats: Additional single-cell paired TCR alpha and beta sequencing was considered necessary to confirm, at a functional level, the hypothesis that regional TCRs recognize regional mutations. The count of ubiquitous expanded TCRs correlated with the count of ubiquitous nonsynonymous mutations, and the count of regional expanded TCRs correlated with the count of regional nonsynonymous mutations. TCR-seq was estimated to cover only approximately 7% of tumor T cells for alpha chains and approximately 12% for beta chains. The number of expanded intratumoral alpha and beta TCRs correlated with the tumor nonsynonymous mutation count.

The library was made by 5' RACE. The sequencer was a NextSeq 500. To allow correction of PCR and sequencing errors, the TCR library protocol tagged every TCR cDNA molecule with a unique molecular identifier. The original methods were these. Decombinator tools were used for TCR identification, UMI-based error correction and CDR3 extraction. Expanded TCRs were defined as those above a frequency of 2 per 1,000, corresponding to the top 1% of the tumor frequency distribution. Expanded tumor TCRs were classed as regional if statistically deemed absent (corrected P<0.05) from at least one tumor region, otherwise ubiquitous. Each repertoire was subsampled 100 times to 5,000 TCRs, after which Renyi diversity was computed with the R vegan package. CDR3 similarity networks were built from amino acid triplet string-kernel similarity, connecting CDR3s with pairwise similarity above 0.82. TCRdb reworked the public reads: Q25 trimming with fastp, MiXCR clone assembly, productive beta chains retained. Rows with a matching CDR3 protein are joined into one entry that keeps the most common DNA and genes. These V and J calls are TCRdb output, not the study's own analysis. The table for this sample lists about 27,000 distinct CDR3 sequences; roughly 6.6% of them were counted only once. The ten most abundant clones make up around 24% of the sample.

From the cysteine through the phenylalanine, the CDR3 covers 14 amino acids. The sequence is cut down to CDR3 DNA, 42 bases in frame from base 1. V is trimmed back by 4 bases and J by 2 bases, and the junction contains 2 bases that no gene match accounts for. From the germline V gene, CDR1 is MDHEN and CDR2 is SYDVKM. The time point label on this specimen signifies: sample taken at primary tumor resection. The donors were 65 to 90 patients from the lung TRACERx cohort who had early-stage, untreated non-small cell lung cancer. TCR sequencing used whole RNA extracted from tumor and nontumor lung tissue, or from cryopreserved PBMC samples, without cell sorting. Patients were selected for TCR sequencing only if sufficient RNA was available from at least two tumor regions. Tumor and adjacent nontumor lung specimens were reviewed by a lung pathologist before selection. For this clonotype: There is no known antigen for this receptor. Base qualities are not provided; no much larger clone lies one nucleotide away.

The receptor was derived from a male donor with early-stage non-small cell lung cancer. Sequencing used lung tumor tissue, obtained at surgery. The V and J segments used are TRBV28 and TRBJ2-3, and 8 junctional nucleotides match TRBD2. The CDR3 amino acid sequence is: CASSSGGSTDTQYF. The DNA reads TGTGCCAGCAGTTCGGGGGGGTCCACAGATACGCAGTATTTT.